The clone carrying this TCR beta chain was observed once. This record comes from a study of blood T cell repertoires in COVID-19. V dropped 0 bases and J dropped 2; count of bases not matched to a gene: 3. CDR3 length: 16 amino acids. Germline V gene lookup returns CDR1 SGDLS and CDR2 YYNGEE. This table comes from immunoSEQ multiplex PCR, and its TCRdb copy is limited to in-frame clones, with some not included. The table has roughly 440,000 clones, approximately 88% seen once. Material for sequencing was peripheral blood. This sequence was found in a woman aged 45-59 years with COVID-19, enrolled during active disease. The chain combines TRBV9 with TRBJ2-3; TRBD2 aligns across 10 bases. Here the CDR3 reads CASSVALAGFTDTQYF. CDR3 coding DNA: TGTGCCAGCAGCGTAGCACTAGCGGGGTTCACAGATACGCAGTATTTT.